The entry below gives a single T cell receptor (beta chain) sequence along with its context. In the original analysis: Estimation of nucleated cell counts was performed using reference gene primer amplification. Sequenced by immunoSEQ multiplex PCR; TCRdb stores in-frame clones only, minus some. V and J calls and clone size follow that table, whereas D and trimming were derived from the DNA. The sample lists 100,000 to 150,000 clones; 85% to 90% were seen once. These data come from a study of blood T cell repertoires in COVID-19. Overall study: The study drew acute and convalescent COVID-19 samples from the United States, Italy and Spain. PBMCs, B-cell-depleted T cells, or T cells provided the cDNA or gDNA that made up the material.

Trimming left V 4 bases short and J 0 bases short, with 15 bases between. Germline CDR1 SGHRS, CDR2 YFSETQ. The CDR3 extends over 16 amino acids. V gene TRBV5-1 combines with J gene TRBJ2-3, with D possibly TRBD1 on 6 matching bases. The sample consisted of peripheral blood. This receptor was identified in an elderly woman with acute or convalescent COVID-19. The CDR3 nucleotides read TGCGCCAGCAGCCCAGGGGTCGGGCCAAGCACAGATACGCAGTATTTT. Protein: CASSPGVGPSTDTQYF.